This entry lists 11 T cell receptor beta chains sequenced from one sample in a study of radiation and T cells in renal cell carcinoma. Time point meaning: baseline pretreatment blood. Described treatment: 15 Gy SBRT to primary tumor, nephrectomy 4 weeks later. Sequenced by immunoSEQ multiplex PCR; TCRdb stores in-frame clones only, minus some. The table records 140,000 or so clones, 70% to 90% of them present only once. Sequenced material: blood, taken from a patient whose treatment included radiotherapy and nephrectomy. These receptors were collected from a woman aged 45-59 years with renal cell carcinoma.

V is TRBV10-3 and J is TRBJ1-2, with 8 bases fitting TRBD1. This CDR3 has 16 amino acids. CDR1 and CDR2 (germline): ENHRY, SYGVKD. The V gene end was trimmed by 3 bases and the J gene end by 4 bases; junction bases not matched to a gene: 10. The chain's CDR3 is CAISDLGQGESYGYTF. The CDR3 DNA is TGTGCCATCAGTGACTTAGGACAGGGAGAATCCTATGGCTACACCTTC.

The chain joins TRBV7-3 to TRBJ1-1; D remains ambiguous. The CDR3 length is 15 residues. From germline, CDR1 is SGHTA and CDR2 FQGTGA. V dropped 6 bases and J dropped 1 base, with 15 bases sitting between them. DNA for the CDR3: TGTGCCAGCAGTCTGAACGGTGGTACGAACACTGAAGCTTTCTTT. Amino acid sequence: CASSLNGGTNTEAFF. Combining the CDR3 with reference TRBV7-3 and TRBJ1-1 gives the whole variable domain GAGVSQTPSNKVTEKGKYVELRCDPISGHTALYWYRQSLGQGPEFLIYFQGTGAADDSGLPNDRFFAVRPEGSVSTLKIQRTERGDSAVYLCASSLNGGTNTEAFFGQGTRLTVV.

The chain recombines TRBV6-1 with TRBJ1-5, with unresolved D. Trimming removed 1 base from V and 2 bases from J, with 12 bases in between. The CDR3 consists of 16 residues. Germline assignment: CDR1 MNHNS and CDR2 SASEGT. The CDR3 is CASSEGTFGGNQPQHF. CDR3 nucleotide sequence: TGTGCCAGCAGTGAAGGGACTTTCGGGGGCAATCAGCCCCAGCATTTT.

The CDR3 region is CASSSSAGDTSLDEQFF. The CDR3 bases are TGCGCCAGCAGCTCCTCAGCGGGGGATACATCCCTCGATGAGCAGTTCTTC. The chain employs TRBV5-1 and TRBJ2-1, with TRBD2 identical over 8 bases. The junction had 16 bases not matched to a gene; V was cut back by 3 bases and J by 8 bases. The CDR3 has 17 amino acids. The V gene's germline CDR1 is SGHRS and CDR2 YFSETQ.

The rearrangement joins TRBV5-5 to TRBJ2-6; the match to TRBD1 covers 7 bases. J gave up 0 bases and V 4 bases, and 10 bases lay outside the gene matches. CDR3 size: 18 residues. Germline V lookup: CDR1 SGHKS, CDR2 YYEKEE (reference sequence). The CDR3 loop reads CASSARDSLFSGANVLTF. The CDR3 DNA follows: TGTGCCAGCAGCGCCCGGGACAGCCTCTTCTCTGGGGCCAACGTCCTGACTTTC.

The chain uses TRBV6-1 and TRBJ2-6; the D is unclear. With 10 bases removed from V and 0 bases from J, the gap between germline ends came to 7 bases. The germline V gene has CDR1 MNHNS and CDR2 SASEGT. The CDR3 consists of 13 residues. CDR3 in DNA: TGTGCCACAGAGAGCTCTGGGGCCAACGTCCTGACTTTC. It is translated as CATESSGANVLTF.

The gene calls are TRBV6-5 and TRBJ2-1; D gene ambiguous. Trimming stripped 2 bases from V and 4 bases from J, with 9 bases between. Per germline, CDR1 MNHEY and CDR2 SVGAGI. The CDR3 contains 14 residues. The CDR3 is CASSYRDLYNEQFF. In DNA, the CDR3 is TGTGCCAGCAGTTACCGAGACTTGTACAATGAGCAGTTCTTC.

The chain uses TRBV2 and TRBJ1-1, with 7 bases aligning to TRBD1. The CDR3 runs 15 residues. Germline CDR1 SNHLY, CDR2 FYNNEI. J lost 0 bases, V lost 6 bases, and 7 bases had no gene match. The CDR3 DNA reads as TGTGCCAGCAGCCTCCCGGGACAGTTGAACACTGAAGCTTTCTTT. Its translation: CASSLPGQLNTEAFF.

CDR3 amino acids: CASSHEGGLDTQYF. For the CDR3, the DNA is TGTGCCAGCAGCCACGAGGGGGGTTTAGATACGCAGTATTTT. V usage is TRBV7-3 and J usage is TRBJ2-3; tentatively, D is TRBD1 or TRBD2 (6 bases each). The CDR3 sequence is 14 residues long. V lost 5 bases to trimming and J lost 5 bases, with 14 bases between them. Looked up from germline, CDR1 is SGHTA and CDR2 is FQGTGA.

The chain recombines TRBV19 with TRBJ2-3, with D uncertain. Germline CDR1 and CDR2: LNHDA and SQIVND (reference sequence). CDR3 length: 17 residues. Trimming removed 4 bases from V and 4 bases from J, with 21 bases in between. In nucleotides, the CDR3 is TGTGCCAGTAGTACCCCCCACCGGAGCTCAGGTCCAGATACGCAGTATTTT. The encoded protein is CASSTPHRSSGPDTQYF.

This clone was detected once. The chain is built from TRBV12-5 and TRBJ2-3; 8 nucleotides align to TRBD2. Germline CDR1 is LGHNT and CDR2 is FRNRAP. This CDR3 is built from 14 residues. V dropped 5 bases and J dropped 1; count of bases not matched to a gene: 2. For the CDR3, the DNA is TGTGCTAGTGGTCTGCGGGGGGGCACAGATACGCAGTATTTT. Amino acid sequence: CASGLRGGTDTQYF.